These 24 T cell receptor beta chains came from one sample sequenced in a study of STAT3 mutations in large granular lymphocyte leukemia (dated by TCRdb to 2018 to 2020). Overall study results and their limits: At least one immunodominant TCRbeta clonotype was identified in every T-LGLL patient, and multiple immunodominant subclonotypes were identified in about half of the T-LGLL patients.

The antigens of these receptors remain unknown. Libraries were constructed by the immunoSEQ multiplex PCR assay. TCRdb provides this immuneACCESS table in a form limited to in-frame rearrangements. Some clones are lacking; in checked studies, under half of them reflect an unresolved V gene, and why the rest are absent is not known. For this sample the table gives around 1,700 clones, of which approximately 66% were detected only once. The ten largest make up roughly 69% of the sample. Source material: peripheral blood mononuclear cells. The receptors originated from a man aged 55 to 70 with T-cell large granular lymphocyte leukemia. Some clones in this sample may be carry-over from other donors' samples. The age is the age at diagnosis.

This chain joins TRBV7-3 and TRBJ1-3; D is uncertain. This CDR3 has 15 residues. V lost 6 bases and J 2 bases, leaving 14 bases between the germline ends. Germline V gives CDR1 SGHTA, CDR2 FQGTGA. This CDR3 reads CASRPIWGTGNTIYF. The DNA for the CDR3 is TGTGCCAGCAGACCAATTTGGGGAACTGGAAACACCATATATTTT.

This clone was counted between two and nine times. The rearrangement uses TRBV7-9 and TRBJ1-4; D is unclear. The CDR3 contains 17 residues. Germline CDR1 is SEHNR and CDR2 is FQNEAQ (reference sequence). V lost 1 base and J lost 8, with 20 bases in between. Here the CDR3 reads CASSLGRANTGLEKLFF. As DNA, the CDR3 is TGTGCCAGCAGCTTAGGCCGGGCTAATACCGGATTGGAAAAACTGTTTTTT.

V usage is TRBV7-3 and J usage is TRBJ1-2; 7 nucleotides agree with TRBD1. This CDR3 is built from 14 residues. Germline lookup yields CDR1 SGHTA and CDR2 FQGTGA. Trimming took 5 bases from V and 4 from J; bases not matched to a gene: 7. The CDR3, as DNA: TGTGCCAGCAGCGCCCAGGGGGTTGGCTATGGCTACACCTTC. Residues: CASSAQGVGYGYTF.

V is TRBV2 and J is TRBJ2-5; D is possibly TRBD2 (5 bases). CDR3 size: 12 residues. Trimming took off 9 bases at V and 4 bases at J, with 12 bases between the two ends. The germline V gene has CDR1 SNHLY and CDR2 FYNNEI. The CDR3 nucleotides read TGTGCCAGTTTGAGGGATGTAGAGACCCAGTACTTC. This gives the protein CASLRDVETQYF. The complete variable domain, with remaining parts taken from reference TRBV2 and TRBJ2-5, reads EPEVTQTPSHQVTQMGQEVILRCVPISNHLYFYWYRQILGQKVEFLVSFYNNEISEKSEIFDDQFSVERPDGSNFTLKIRSTKLEDSAMYFCASLRDVETQYFGPGTRLLVL.

This chain connects TRBV18 to TRBJ2-1; 8 bases agree with TRBD1. CDR3 length: 17 residues. V was pared by 1 base and J by 6 bases, with 11 bases of the junction left unmatched. The germline gives CDR1 KGHSH, CDR2 LQKENI. The CDR3, as DNA: TGTGCCAGCTCACCACGGGAGACAGGGGAGTGGTCCAATGAGCAGTTCTTC. Amino acids: CASSPRETGEWSNEQFF.

The chain joins TRBV7-9 to TRBJ2-7; maybe TRBD1 (5 bases). V lost 5 bases, J lost 8 bases, and 16 bases lay in between. CDR3 length: 13 amino acids. Germline CDR1 reads SEHNR; CDR2 reads FQNEAQ (reference sequence). CDR3 protein: CASSTSGRDKQYF. DNA for the CDR3: TGTGCCAGCAGCACCTCCGGCAGGGATAAGCAGTACTTC.

This clone was counted a few times. This rearrangement joins TRBV7-9 to TRBJ2-7, with a possible D match to TRBD1 (6 bases). Germline V lookup: CDR1 SEHNR, CDR2 FQNEAQ (reference sequence). The V and J ends lost 5 bases and 2 bases respectively, with 19 bases between them. CDR3 size: 16 residues. The chain's CDR3 is CASSTPTGTTAYEQYF. CDR3 bases: TGTGCCAGCAGCACACCTACCGGGACAACAGCCTACGAGCAGTACTTC.

The rearrangement joins TRBV5-1 to TRBJ2-1; D may be TRBD2 (5 bases). The germline V and J ends were trimmed by 4 bases and 1 base, with 12 bases remaining between them. The CDR3 runs to 15 residues. Germline values: CDR1 SGHRS, CDR2 YFSETQ. For the CDR3, the DNA is TGCGCCAGCAGCAGAGGGCAGACATCCTACAATGAGCAGTTCTTC. Protein: CASSRGQTSYNEQFF.

This clone showed up just a few times. The gene calls are TRBV21-1 and TRBJ2-7. TRBV21-1 is reported as a pseudogene. The CDR3 contains 14 residues. The CDR3 spells CASIPGPYSYEQYF. The CDR3 DNA sequence: TGTGCCAGCATACCGGGACCATACTCCTACGAGCAGTACTTC.

V gene TRBV5-1 combines with J gene TRBJ2-3, with D tentatively TRBD1 (6 bases). Per the germline V gene, CDR1 is SGHRS and CDR2 is YFSETQ. The ends were cut back, 4 bases at V and 3 bases at J, with 15 bases in the middle. The CDR3 contains 15 residues. Here the CDR3 reads CASSPGQRSTDTQYF. In DNA form, the CDR3 reads TGCGCCAGCAGCCCCGGACAGCGGTCGACAGATACGCAGTATTTT.

V and J are TRBV5-1 and TRBJ2-5; D call uncertain. Trimming shortened V by 1 base and J by 4 bases, and 5 bases separated the two germline ends. The germline CDR1 and CDR2 sequences are SGHRS and YFSETQ. The CDR3 runs to 12 residues. CDR3 in DNA: TGCGCCAGCAGCTTGTCAAGAGAGACCCAGTACTTC. Encoded protein: CASSLSRETQYF. The whole variable domain, remainder taken from reference TRBV5-1 and TRBJ2-5, is KAGVTQTPRYLIKTRGQQVTLSCSPISGHRSVSWYQQTPGQGLQFLFEYFSETQRNKGNFPGRFSGRQFSNSRSEMNVSTLELGDSALYLCASSLSRETQYFGPGTRLLVL.

The CDR3 reads CASSQGWVSPLHF. CDR3 nucleotide sequence: TGTGCCAGCAGCCAAGGCTGGGTTTCACCCCTCCACTTT. V gene TRBV4-2 combines with J gene TRBJ1-6; no clear D. The CDR3 contains 13 residues. Trimming left V 1 base short and J 9 bases short, with 7 bases between. Germline V gives CDR1 LGHNA, CDR2 YNFKEQ.

CDR3 residues: CASSLATVSYEQYF. The CDR3 DNA reads as TGCGCCAGCAGCTTGGCCACCGTCTCCTACGAGCAGTACTTC. The V gene is TRBV5-1, the J gene TRBJ2-7; no definite D call. Germline V gene lookup returns CDR1 SGHRS and CDR2 YFSETQ. CDR3 length: 14 amino acids. Trimming took 0 bases from V and 0 from J, leaving 7 bases between them.

The chain carries TRBV13 and TRBJ2-3; 8 bases fit TRBD2. J lost 6 bases, V lost 3 bases, and 11 bases had no gene match. Looked up from germline, CDR1 is PRHDT and CDR2 is FYEKMQ (reference sequence). This CDR3 has 16 residues. DNA of the CDR3: TGTGCCAGCAGCTTCGGGGGGGTTTCCTCGGGGGATACGCAGTATTTT. It is translated as CASSFGGVSSGDTQYF.

The chain has TRBV30 and TRBJ1-1; TRBD1 matches at 7 bases. The CDR3 is 14 amino acids. With V trimmed by 3 bases and J by 0 bases, 4 bases remained unmatched. From germline, CDR1 is GTSNPN and CDR2 SVGIG (reference sequence). The CDR3 bases are TGTGCCTGGAGGAGGGACAGCATGAACACTGAAGCTTTCTTT. Translated, it gives CAWRRDSMNTEAFF. Full variable domain (rest looked up from reference TRBV30 and TRBJ1-1): SQTIHQWPATLVQPVGSPLSLECTVEGTSNPNLYWYRQAAGRGLQLLFYSVGIGQISSEVPQNLSASRPQDRQFILSSKKLLLSDSGFYLCAWRRDSMNTEAFFGQGTRLTVV.

The chain carries TRBV2 and TRBJ2-7; 7 nucleotides match TRBD2. CDR1 is SNHLY, CDR2 FYNNEI, per germline. Unmatched junction bases numbered 8, after V lost 4 bases and J lost 5 bases. This CDR3 comprises 14 residues. The CDR3 nucleotides read TGTGCCAGCAGTGTGGGGACTATGAACCACGAGCAGTACTTC. Translating it yields CASSVGTMNHEQYF.

CDR3: CASSSLPGLAGASTDTQYF. The CDR3 DNA reads TGTGCCAGCAGCTCACTACCGGGACTTGCGGGGGCTAGCACAGATACGCAGTATTTT. V gene TRBV5-4 combines with J gene TRBJ2-3, with D possibly being TRBD2 (7 bases). This CDR3 comprises 19 residues. The germline gives CDR1 SGHNT, CDR2 YYREEE (reference sequence). Trimming removed 3 bases from V and 0 bases from J, with 23 bases in between.

The rearrangement links TRBV5-1 to TRBJ2-7, with TRBD2 matching 13 bases. CDR1 SGHRS and CDR2 YFSETQ come from the germline V gene. CDR3 size: 14 residues. After removal of 5 bases from V and 2 bases from J, the junction contained 1 base not matched to a gene. Written as DNA, the CDR3 is TGCGCCAGCAGGACTAGCGGGGGGCCCTACGAGCAGTACTTC. This codes for CASRTSGGPYEQYF.

This clone was recorded a few times. The chain employs TRBV19 and TRBJ1-1; the D gene is possibly TRBD1 (6 bases). The germline gives CDR1 LNHDA, CDR2 SQIVND (reference sequence). The CDR3 spans 15 residues. Trimming took 1 base from V and 0 from J, leaving 9 bases between them. The CDR3 reads CASSIVGGLNTEAFF. The CDR3 DNA is TGTGCCAGTAGTATAGTTGGGGGCCTGAACACTGAAGCTTTCTTT.

The J gene is TRBJ2-1, the V gene TRBV6-5; 8 bases agree with TRBD1. The trim removed 2 bases at V and 5 bases at J, leaving 8 bases unmatched. Germline CDR1 reads MNHEY; CDR2 reads SVGAGI. The length of the CDR3 is 16 residues. The CDR3 DNA sequence: TGTGCCAGCAGTTACGGTTGGACAGGGAAGAACAATGAGCAGTTCTTC. Protein product: CASSYGWTGKNNEQFF.

This clone was observed a handful of times. The CDR3 DNA reads TGTGCCAGCAGCTTACAGGGCTATGGCTACACCTTC. The encoded protein is CASSLQGYGYTF. V usage is TRBV7-2 and J usage is TRBJ1-2; a weak D match, TRBD1 (5 bases). V was cut by 2 bases and J by 4 bases, with 5 bases left in between. CDR3 size: 12 residues. CDR1 and CDR2 from the germline V gene are SGHTA and FQGNSA.

This sequence joins TRBV14 and TRBJ2-5; D uncertain. The V end lost 1 base, the J end lost 7 bases, and 10 bases lay between the germline ends. Per germline, CDR1 SGHDN and CDR2 FVKESK. The CDR3 sequence is 13 residues long. CDR3 residues: CASSQGHSGTQYF. DNA for the CDR3: TGTGCCAGCAGCCAAGGGCATTCTGGGACCCAGTACTTC. Variable domain in full (rest from reference TRBV14 and TRBJ2-5): EAGVTQFPSHSVIEKGQTVTLRCDPISGHDNLYWYRRVMGKEIKFLLHFVKESKQDESGMPNNRFLAERTGGTYSTLKVQPAELEDSGVYFCASSQGHSGTQYFGPGTRLLVL.

This chain connects TRBV18 to TRBJ1-2; TRBD1 might be the D (5 bases). This CDR3 is 14 amino acids long. Per the germline V gene, CDR1 is KGHSH and CDR2 is LQKENI. V was cut by 2 bases and J by 8 bases, with 15 bases left in between. Here the CDR3 DNA reads TGTGCCAGCTCACCATCGGCGCTGGGGGTCGGCTACACCTTC. Its protein is CASSPSALGVGYTF.

The V gene is TRBV18, the J gene TRBJ1-3, with D possibly TRBD1 on 6 matching bases. CDR3 length equals 14 residues. The V gene's germline CDR1 is KGHSH and CDR2 LQKENI. V lost 3 bases to trimming and J lost 3 bases, with 9 bases between them. CDR3 sequence: CASSPRQDGNTIYF. CDR3 coding DNA: TGTGCCAGCTCACCTAGACAGGATGGAAACACCATATATTTT. The full variable domain, rest sourced from reference TRBV18 and TRBJ1-3, is NAGVMQNPRHLVRRRGQEARLRCSPMKGHSHVYWYRQLPEEGLKFMVYLQKENIIDESGMPKERFSAEFPKEGPSILRIQQVVRGDSAAYFCASSPRQDGNTIYFGEGSWLTVV.